These T cell receptor beta chains were read from a single sample in a study of OX40 agonist ivuxolimab in advanced cancers. This table comes from immunoSEQ multiplex PCR, and its TCRdb copy is limited to in-frame clones, with some not included. The data hold approximately 82,000 clones, with over 70% observed a single time. The starting material was CD4+ or CD8+ T cells sorted from blood, obtained in a trial of the OX40 agonist ivuxolimab. Every receptor here comes from an adult with an advanced solid tumor such as melanoma, head and neck, liver or kidney cancer. The CDR3 runs from the conserved cysteine through the conserved F or W. Fields, in order: D gene, J gene, V gene, clone size, CDR3 DNA, CDR3 protein. D genes are given only for firm matches. Where a row states a size, it is once, few, many or the class of an expanded clone; other rows omit it.

d_gene: .
j_gene: TRBJ1-1
v_gene: TRBV5-6
abundance: .
CDR3nt: TGTGCCAGCAGCCACGGACAGATTGAAGCTTTCTTT
CDR3aa: CASSHGQIEAFF

d_gene: .
j_gene: TRBJ2-3
v_gene: TRBV6-6
abundance: .
CDR3nt: TGTGCCAGCAGTTACTCTGGCACCCACACAGATACGCAGTATTTT
CDR3aa: CASSYSGTHTDTQYF

d_gene: .
j_gene: TRBJ1-5
v_gene: TRBV23-1
abundance: .
CDR3nt: TGCGCCAGCAGTCATGCCGTTACGGCGGTTTATAGCAATCAGCCCCAGCATTTT
CDR3aa: CASSHAVTAVYSNQPQHF

d_gene: .
j_gene: TRBJ2-3
v_gene: TRBV27
abundance: once
CDR3nt: TGTGCCAGCATGGAGTGGCAAGGTGGAGATACGCAGTATTTT
CDR3aa: CASMEWQGGDTQYF

d_gene: .
j_gene: TRBJ2-5
v_gene: TRBV11-3
abundance: .
CDR3nt: TGTGCCAGCAGCTTATCGTCAGGAGGAGGAGAGACCCAGTACTTC
CDR3aa: CASSLSSGGGETQYF

d_gene: .
j_gene: TRBJ2-5
v_gene: TRBV18
abundance: .
CDR3nt: TGTGCCAGCTCATCCAGTGGGGGGTTCCTCCAAGAGACCCAGTACTTC
CDR3aa: CASSSSGGFLQETQYF

d_gene: .
j_gene: TRBJ2-2
v_gene: TRBV7-9
abundance: .
CDR3nt: TGTGCCAGCAGCTCCGGGGTGTCCACCGGGGAGCTGTTTTTT
CDR3aa: CASSSGVSTGELFF

d_gene: .
j_gene: TRBJ2-1
v_gene: TRBV30
abundance: .
CDR3nt: TGTGCCGGAGACGTGACCCTCCGAAAGGGTGAGCAGTTCTTC
CDR3aa: CAGDVTLRKGEQFF

d_gene: TRBD2
j_gene: TRBJ2-1
v_gene: TRBV27
abundance: .
CDR3nt: TGTGCCAGCAGTTTATCTCCGGGAGGGTACAATGAGCAGTTCTTC
CDR3aa: CASSLSPGGYNEQFF

d_gene: .
j_gene: TRBJ2-7
v_gene: TRBV29-1
abundance: .
CDR3nt: TGCAGCGTTGGGGGTTCCTACGAGCAGTACTTC
CDR3aa: CSVGGSYEQYF

d_gene: TRBD1
j_gene: TRBJ1-1
v_gene: TRBV11-3
abundance: few
CDR3nt: TGTGCCAGCAGCTTCTCCGGACAGGGGGGGACTGAAGCTTTCTTT
CDR3aa: CASSFSGQGGTEAFF

d_gene: TRBD1
j_gene: TRBJ1-2
v_gene: TRBV28
abundance: .
CDR3nt: TGTGCCAGCAACGGAGAGGGGGCGGGTGGCTACACCTTC
CDR3aa: CASNGEGAGGYTF

d_gene: .
j_gene: TRBJ1-2
v_gene: TRBV19
abundance: .
CDR3nt: TGTGCCAGTAGCCCCGGAGGAGGGGCTATGTATGGCTACACCTTC
CDR3aa: CASSPGGGAMYGYTF

d_gene: .
j_gene: TRBJ1-5
v_gene: TRBV7-2
abundance: .
CDR3nt: TGTGCCAGCAGCTTAAAGATTACAGGAGAGCCCCAGCATTTT
CDR3aa: CASSLKITGEPQHF

d_gene: .
j_gene: TRBJ2-1
v_gene: TRBV5-1
abundance: .
CDR3nt: TGCGCCAGCAGCCCGGAGTGGAGCGATGAGCAGTTCTTC
CDR3aa: CASSPEWSDEQFF

d_gene: .
j_gene: TRBJ1-3
v_gene: TRBV30
abundance: .
CDR3nt: TGTGCCTGGAGTGTACGTAGGGGCCGGACTGGAAACACCATATATTTT
CDR3aa: CAWSVRRGRTGNTIYF

d_gene: TRBD2
j_gene: TRBJ2-2
v_gene: TRBV6-1
abundance: .
CDR3nt: TGTGCCAGCAGTGGCGGGAGGGGATGGGGCACCGGGGAGCTGTTTTTT
CDR3aa: CASSGGRGWGTGELFF

d_gene: TRBD1
j_gene: TRBJ2-3
v_gene: TRBV11-3
abundance: .
CDR3nt: TGTGCCAGCAGCACAAGGACAGGGGCCGACACAGATACGCAGTATTTT
CDR3aa: CASSTRTGADTDTQYF

d_gene: .
j_gene: TRBJ2-3
v_gene: TRBV5-5
abundance: few
CDR3nt: TGTGCCAGCAGCTTGGCTTCCACAGATACGCAGTATTTT
CDR3aa: CASSLASTDTQYF

d_gene: TRBD2
j_gene: TRBJ2-7
v_gene: TRBV10-1
abundance: .
CDR3nt: TGCGCCAGCAGTAATAAGCGGGAGTCTGGCTACGAGCAGTACTTC
CDR3aa: CASSNKRESGYEQYF

d_gene: TRBD2
j_gene: TRBJ2-7
v_gene: TRBV5-4
abundance: .
CDR3nt: TGTGCCAGCAGCTCTGGACTAGCGGGAGGGACCTCCTACGAGCAGTACTTC
CDR3aa: CASSSGLAGGTSYEQYF

d_gene: .
j_gene: TRBJ1-3
v_gene: TRBV5-1
abundance: .
CDR3nt: TGCGCCAGCAGCTTGGGGGGGTCTAATGGAAACACCATATATTTT
CDR3aa: CASSLGGSNGNTIYF

d_gene: .
j_gene: TRBJ2-3
v_gene: TRBV7-2
abundance: .
CDR3nt: TGTGCCAGCAGCTTCCTTAGCGGATACACAGATACGCAGTATTTT
CDR3aa: CASSFLSGYTDTQYF

d_gene: TRBD2
j_gene: TRBJ2-1
v_gene: TRBV30
abundance: .
CDR3nt: TGTGCCTGGAGTGTACTACTAGCGGGAGGTTGGTCGTACAATGAGCAGTTCTTC
CDR3aa: CAWSVLLAGGWSYNEQFF

d_gene: .
j_gene: TRBJ1-1
v_gene: TRBV9
abundance: .
CDR3nt: TGTGCCAGCAGCGTCGGGACCTTCGGGGGGCTGAACACTGAAGCTTTCTTT
CDR3aa: CASSVGTFGGLNTEAFF

d_gene: TRBD1
j_gene: TRBJ1-2
v_gene: TRBV19
abundance: .
CDR3nt: TGTGCCAGTAGGGAGACAGGGATCTATGGCTACACCTTC
CDR3aa: CASRETGIYGYTF

d_gene: TRBD2
j_gene: TRBJ2-1
v_gene: TRBV4-1
abundance: .
CDR3nt: TGCGCCAGCAGACAGATCGGACGGGGGGGCCAAGATGAGCAGTTCTTC
CDR3aa: CASRQIGRGGQDEQFF

d_gene: TRBD1
j_gene: TRBJ2-1
v_gene: TRBV5-6
abundance: once
CDR3nt: TGTGCCAGCAGCTTCTTGGACAGGGCAGGCAATGAGCAGTTCTTC
CDR3aa: CASSFLDRAGNEQFF

d_gene: TRBD2
j_gene: TRBJ2-1
v_gene: TRBV11-2
abundance: .
CDR3nt: TGTGCCAGCAGCTTAGGGGGACTAGCGGGAGGACGTGAGCAGTTCTTC
CDR3aa: CASSLGGLAGGREQFF

d_gene: .
j_gene: TRBJ1-4
v_gene: TRBV6-5
abundance: .
CDR3nt: TGTGCCAGCAGCCCCCCCTTAGGGCGAAAACTGTTTTTT
CDR3aa: CASSPPLGRKLFF

d_gene: .
j_gene: TRBJ1-1
v_gene: TRBV6-5
abundance: .
CDR3nt: TGTGCCAGCAGTCTCTTCCCGGCTGAAGCTTTCTTT
CDR3aa: CASSLFPAEAFF

d_gene: .
j_gene: TRBJ1-1
v_gene: TRBV5-1
abundance: .
CDR3nt: TGCGCCAGCAGCTTGGGTGTAGCAGGGTTGAACACTGAAGCTTTCTTT
CDR3aa: CASSLGVAGLNTEAFF

d_gene: TRBD2
j_gene: TRBJ2-7
v_gene: TRBV18
abundance: .
CDR3nt: TGTGCCAGCGCCCTTGCGGGGGGTACCTACGAGCAGTACTTC
CDR3aa: CASALAGGTYEQYF

d_gene: .
j_gene: TRBJ1-4
v_gene: TRBV6-6
abundance: .
CDR3nt: TGTGCCAGCGATTGGTCCGGGCCAACTAATGAAAAACTGTTTTTT
CDR3aa: CASDWSGPTNEKLFF

d_gene: .
j_gene: TRBJ2-3
v_gene: TRBV5-1
abundance: .
CDR3nt: TGCGCCAGCGCTCCCGGTTTGTTGCTGAGCACAGATACGCAGTATTTT
CDR3aa: CASAPGLLLSTDTQYF

d_gene: .
j_gene: TRBJ1-1
v_gene: TRBV11-2
abundance: .
CDR3nt: TGTGCCAGCAGCTTATTTAGGGGAACTGAAGCTTTCTTT
CDR3aa: CASSLFRGTEAFF

d_gene: .
j_gene: TRBJ2-5
v_gene: TRBV5-4
abundance: .
CDR3nt: TGTGCCAGCAGCTTGGTGGGGAAAGAGACCCAGTACTTC
CDR3aa: CASSLVGKETQYF

d_gene: TRBD1
j_gene: TRBJ1-6
v_gene: TRBV7-2
abundance: .
CDR3nt: TGTGCCAGCAGCTTGGCCCCAGGGGGAAATTCACCCCTCCACTTT
CDR3aa: CASSLAPGGNSPLHF

d_gene: .
j_gene: TRBJ1-6
v_gene: TRBV18
abundance: few
CDR3nt: TGTGCCAGCTCACCAGGCGGGCAGGTGAAGAATTCACCCCTCCACTTT
CDR3aa: CASSPGGQVKNSPLHF

d_gene: .
j_gene: TRBJ1-6
v_gene: TRBV28
abundance: few
CDR3nt: TGTGCCACCTCCCGGCGGGCGCGCTCACCCCTCCACTTT
CDR3aa: CATSRRARSPLHF

d_gene: .
j_gene: TRBJ1-5
v_gene: TRBV6-6
abundance: .
CDR3nt: TGTGCCAGCAGTTACCAGGGTTTTGGCAATCAGCCCCAGCATTTT
CDR3aa: CASSYQGFGNQPQHF

d_gene: .
j_gene: TRBJ2-1
v_gene: TRBV9
abundance: .
CDR3nt: TGTGCCAGCAGCGTAGACTGGGGTGAGCAGTTCTTC
CDR3aa: CASSVDWGEQFF

d_gene: TRBD1
j_gene: TRBJ2-5
v_gene: TRBV6-1
abundance: .
CDR3nt: TGTGCCAGCAGAGAGGACAGGGCCCGAGAGACCCAGTACTTC
CDR3aa: CASREDRARETQYF